This T cell receptor beta chain was captured by sequencing in a study of technical replicates of blood from a handful of donors. Some clones are missing from TCRdb's copy, which holds only in-frame ones; the method was immunoSEQ multiplex PCR. The sample has about 56,000 clones, about 94% seen once. The V and J ends lost 2 bases and 5 bases, in that order; junction bases with no gene match: 16. The CDR3 length is 18 residues. The specimen sequenced was PBMCs. The genes are TRBV5-3 and TRBJ1-5; TRBD1 matches at 7 bases. TRBV5-3 is noted as an ORF with a role that remains uncertain. The clonotype comes from a human donor in good health. Some clones in this sample may be carry-over from other donors' samples. The CDR3 DNA sequence: TGTGCCAGAAGCTTCCACCGTTTAGACAGGGACCCTTATCAGCCCCAGCATTTT. It specifies CARSFHRLDRDPYQPQHF.